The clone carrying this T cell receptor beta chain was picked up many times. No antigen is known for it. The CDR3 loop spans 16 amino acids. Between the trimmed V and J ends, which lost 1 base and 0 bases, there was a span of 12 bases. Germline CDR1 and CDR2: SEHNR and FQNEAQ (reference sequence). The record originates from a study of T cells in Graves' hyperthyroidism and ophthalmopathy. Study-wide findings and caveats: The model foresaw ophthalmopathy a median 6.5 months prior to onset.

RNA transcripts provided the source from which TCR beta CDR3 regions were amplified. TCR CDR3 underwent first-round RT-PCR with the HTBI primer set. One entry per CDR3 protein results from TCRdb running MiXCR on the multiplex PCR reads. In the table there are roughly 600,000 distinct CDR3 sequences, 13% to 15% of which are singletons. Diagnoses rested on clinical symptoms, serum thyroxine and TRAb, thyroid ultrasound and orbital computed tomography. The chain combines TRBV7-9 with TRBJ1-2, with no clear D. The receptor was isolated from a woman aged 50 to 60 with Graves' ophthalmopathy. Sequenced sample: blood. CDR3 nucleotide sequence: TGTGCCAGCAGCTTAGTGTCGGGAACTACTAACTATGGCTACACCTTC. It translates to CASSLVSGTTNYGYTF.